Listed below are T cell receptor beta chains from one sample, sequenced in a study of Ad26.COV2.S vaccination and SARS-CoV-2 variants. TCRdb's copy holds only in-frame clones and misses some; the assay was immunoSEQ multiplex PCR. The data show hundreds of thousands of clones, more than 80% seen once. Sample: peripheral blood, taken in a trial of Ad26.COV2.S vaccine versus placebo. These receptors were taken from a person aged 18-65 years who received the Ad26.COV2.S COVID-19 vaccine or a placebo. CDR3s include the opening cysteine and the closing phenylalanine or tryptophan. D genes are given only for firm matches. Clone size is stated in some rows and not others, as once, few, many or a class when expanded.

clone_size	j_call	d_call	v_call	cdr3_nt	cdr3_aa
NA	TRBJ2-3	TRBD1	TRBV7-9	TGTGCCAGCAGCTCCCGGGACAGCCGCACAGATACGCAGTATTTT	CASSSRDSRTDTQYF
NA	TRBJ2-7	NA	TRBV6-2/TRBV6-3	TGTGCCAGCAGTCCCCTCGGGGGAGCCAAGTCTTTCTACGAGCAGTACTTC	CASSPLGGAKSFYEQYF
NA	TRBJ2-1	NA	TRBV9	TGTGCCAGCAGCGCCCGGACTGTCGAGATTTACAATGAGCAGTTCTTC	CASSARTVEIYNEQFF
once	TRBJ2-3	NA	TRBV5-1	TGCGCCAGCAGCTTGGAGTCGCTAATCACAGATACGCAGTATTTT	CASSLESLITDTQYF
NA	TRBJ1-4	NA	TRBV19	TGTGCCAGTAGTCCATCCGACTACAACCAGAATGAAAAACTGTTTTTT	CASSPSDYNQNEKLFF
once	TRBJ2-7	TRBD2	TRBV30	TGTGCCTGGAGTGGGGTAGCGGGGGGGATAGAGCAGTACTTC	CAWSGVAGGIEQYF
once	TRBJ2-1	TRBD2	TRBV5-1	TGCGCCAGCAGCAGACTAGCGGGTCTCTCCAATGAGCAGTTCTTC	CASSRLAGLSNEQFF
NA	TRBJ2-1	NA	TRBV18	TGTGCCAGCTCACCACGGGGCGATGAGCAGTTCTTC	CASSPRGDEQFF
NA	TRBJ2-7	TRBD2	TRBV30	TGTGCCGCCACTAGCGCGTCCTACGAGCAGTACTTC	CAATSASYEQYF
NA	TRBJ2-3	TRBD2	TRBV6-5	TGTGCCAGCCGTCTAGCGGGATTTGATACGCAGTATTTT	CASRLAGFDTQYF
NA	TRBJ2-2	NA	TRBV12-3/TRBV12-4	TGTGCCAGCACCCATGGGGTCACCGGGGAGCTGTTTTTT	CASTHGVTGELFF